These 26 T cell receptor beta chains came from one sample sequenced in a study of cytomegalovirus exposure and HLA in healthy donors. The study ran its PCR with 60 Vbeta and 13 Jbeta primers. Profiled with immunoSEQ multiplex PCR; TCRdb holds only in-frame clones, not every one. The table shows nearly 200,000 clones, with 82% occurring only once. Sequencing used PBMCs. The receptor source for this set is a woman between 45 and 60 years old in good health and CMV-seropositive.

The chain links TRBV11-2 to TRBJ1-4; weak D call: TRBD1 (5 bases). The CDR3 covers 16 residues. From germline, CDR1 is SGHAT and CDR2 FQNNGV. The ends were cut back, 2 bases at V and 2 bases at J, with 12 bases in the middle. CDR3 bases: TGTGCCAGCAGCTTAAATGGGGCCGGGACTAATGAAAAACTGTTTTTT. The encoded protein is CASSLNGAGTNEKLFF.

The CDR3 is CASSGQGATGELFF. Here the CDR3 DNA reads TGTGCCAGCAGTGGGCAGGGGGCCACCGGGGAGCTGTTTTTT. This chain links TRBV6-1 with TRBJ2-2; 8 bases align to TRBD1. This CDR3 contains 14 residues. The V gene end was trimmed by 4 bases and the J gene end by 4 bases; junction bases not matched to a gene: 2. CDR1 and CDR2 (germline): MNHNS, SASEGT.

This clone turned up a few times. The genes are TRBV6-5 and TRBJ1-3; no clear D. Germline assignment: CDR1 MNHEY and CDR2 SVGAGI. The V and J ends lost 0 bases and 0 bases respectively, with 9 bases between them. The CDR3 spans 16 residues. The CDR3: CASSYSPLNSGNTIYF. Written as DNA, the CDR3 is TGTGCCAGCAGTTACTCACCGCTAAACTCTGGAAACACCATATATTTT.

J is TRBJ2-5 and V is TRBV9; 10 bases match TRBD1. Judging by the DNA end, TRBJ2-7 fits better; the J call may be wrong. Germline V gene lookup returns CDR1 SGDLS and CDR2 YYNGEE. The CDR3 has 16 residues. The CDR3 here is CASSASPGQGSYEQYF. The CDR3 region has the DNA TGTGCCAGCAGCGCGTCACCGGGACAGGGGAGCTACGAGCAGTACTTC.

CDR3 loop: CASSGGRTYEQYF. DNA for the CDR3: TGTGCCAGTAGTGGGGGGAGGACCTACGAGCAGTACTTC. This chain connects TRBV19 to TRBJ2-7; tentative D call: TRBD2 (6 bases). The V end was cut by 5 bases, the J end by 2 bases, with 10 bases between. Looked up from germline, CDR1 is LNHDA and CDR2 is SQIVND (reference sequence). The CDR3 is made up of 13 amino acids.

This chain joins TRBV7-2 and TRBJ2-5; 9 bases are a match to TRBD2. The J segment lost 0 bases and the V segment lost 5 bases, leaving 13 bases of the junction unmatched. The CDR3 runs to 18 residues. CDR1 is SGHTA, CDR2 FQGNSA, per germline. CDR3 amino acids: CASSATSRTSENQETQYF. CDR3 nucleotides: TGTGCCAGCAGCGCGACCTCGAGGACTAGCGAGAACCAAGAGACCCAGTACTTC.

The chain has TRBV14 and TRBJ1-1; D gene unclear. V was trimmed by 4 bases and J by 5 bases, leaving 14 bases between them. This CDR3 is 14 amino acids long. Germline assignment: CDR1 SGHDN and CDR2 FVKESK. CDR3 sequence reads: CASSPGPTGTEAFF. The CDR3 DNA sequence: TGTGCCAGCAGCCCCGGACCCACGGGGACTGAAGCTTTCTTT.

The genes are TRBV11-3 and TRBJ2-5; 12 positions agree with TRBD1. The CDR3 is 18 residues long. Germline lookup yields CDR1 SGHNT and CDR2 YENEEA. The ends lost 5 bases at V and 5 bases at J; junction bases unmatched: 15. CDR3 DNA: TGTGCCAGCAGCCCGCGCGAACGGGACAGGGGGCGGTCGGAGACCCAGTACTTC. Protein: CASSPRERDRGRSETQYF.

The V call is TRBV11-2, the J call TRBJ2-6; no reliable D call. V was shortened by 0 bases and J by 0 bases, with 9 bases between the two germline ends. The CDR3 extends over 17 amino acids. CDR1 and CDR2 (germline): SGHAT, FQNNGV. The CDR3 DNA follows: TGTGCCAGCAGCTTAGACCCTCTCCTCTCTGGGGCCAACGTCCTGACTTTC. It specifies CASSLDPLLSGANVLTF.

The V gene is TRBV9, the J gene TRBJ2-1; D remains unclear. Trimming removed 3 bases from V and 6 bases from J, with 4 bases in between. The CDR3 runs 11 residues. CDR1 and CDR2 from the germline V gene are SGDLS and YYNGEE. The CDR3: CASSAGNEQFF. The CDR3, as DNA: TGTGCCAGCAGCGCGGGCAATGAGCAGTTCTTC.

For the CDR3, the DNA is TGTGCCAGCAGCTTAGAGGAGGGACAGGGATACGAGCAGTACTTC. This encodes CASSLEEGQGYEQYF. The chain employs TRBV7-2 and TRBJ2-7; 9 nucleotides agree with TRBD1. The length of the CDR3 is 15 residues. Germline V gene sequence: CDR1 SGHTA, CDR2 FQGNSA. J was trimmed by 4 bases and V by 1 base; bases with no gene match: 5.

This clone was observed a handful of times. The gene calls are TRBV2 and TRBJ1-2, with TRBD1 identical over 7 bases. J lost 3 bases, V lost 7 bases, and 8 bases had no gene match. Germline assignment: CDR1 SNHLY and CDR2 FYNNEI. CDR3 length equals 14 residues. This CDR3 reads CASTLPGTDYGYTF. The CDR3 DNA follows: TGTGCCAGCACCCTCCCCGGGACAGACTATGGCTACACCTTC.

The genes are TRBV6-1 and TRBJ1-4; D is possibly TRBD1 (6 bases). Trimming stripped 2 bases from V and 1 base from J, with 14 bases between. There are 17 residues in the CDR3. Germline lookup yields CDR1 MNHNS and CDR2 SASEGT. CDR3 region: CASSERGIARTNEKLFF. CDR3 DNA: TGTGCCAGCAGTGAAAGGGGGATCGCTAGAACTAATGAAAAACTGTTTTTT.

The gene calls are TRBV4-1 and TRBJ2-4, with D possibly being TRBD1 (5 bases). V lost 0 bases to trimming and J lost 7 bases, with 13 bases between them. CDR3 length equals 15 residues. Germline values: CDR1 MGHRA, CDR2 YSYEKL. The CDR3 region has the DNA TGCGCCAGCAGCCAAGATGGAGCAGGGTGGAACATTCAGTACTTC. Its protein is CASSQDGAGWNIQYF.

The rearrangement links TRBV7-9 to TRBJ2-1, with TRBD2 as a possible D gene (6 bases). The CDR3 is made up of 14 amino acids. The V and J ends lost 1 base and 7 bases respectively, with 11 bases between them. The germline CDR1 and CDR2 sequences are SEHNR and FQNEAQ (reference sequence). CDR3 coding DNA: TGTGCCAGCAGCTTAGGGCTAGCGAAAAATGAGCAGTTCTTC. Translating it yields CASSLGLAKNEQFF.

This chain uses TRBV7-9 with TRBJ2-7; 9 bases match TRBD1. In germline, CDR1 is SEHNR, CDR2 FQNEAQ (reference sequence). This CDR3 is built from 14 residues. With 1 base clipped from V and 4 bases from J, the junction kept 2 bases outside the gene matches. CDR3 DNA: TGTGCCAGCAGCTTAGTGGGACAGGGTTACGAGCAGTACTTC. It yields the protein CASSLVGQGYEQYF.

V is TRBV30 and J is TRBJ1-5; a possible D gene is TRBD1 (6 bases). CDR3 size: 13 residues. Germline assignment: CDR1 GTSNPN and CDR2 SVGIG (reference sequence). Between the trimmed V and J ends, which lost 3 bases and 5 bases, there was a span of 11 bases. This chain's CDR3 is CAWSAGADQPQHF. Written as DNA, the CDR3 is TGTGCCTGGAGCGCGGGGGCGGATCAGCCCCAGCATTTT.

The chain recombines TRBV5-1 with TRBJ1-1; 7 bases are shared with TRBD1. J was trimmed by 1 base and V by 4 bases; bases with no gene match: 7. The CDR3 covers 15 residues. Germline CDR1 reads SGHRS; CDR2 reads YFSETQ. CDR3 region: CASSLRQGANTEAFF. The DNA for the CDR3 is TGCGCCAGCAGCCTTCGACAGGGAGCGAACACTGAAGCTTTCTTT.

J is TRBJ2-3 and V is TRBV11-3; D ambiguous. Germline assignment: CDR1 SGHNT and CDR2 YENEEA. The CDR3 has 13 residues. Trimming left V 0 bases short and J 5 bases short, with 6 bases between. CDR3 residues: CASSLDRGDTQYF. As DNA, the CDR3 is TGTGCCAGCAGCTTAGATCGCGGAGATACGCAGTATTTT.

The rearrangement uses TRBV2 and TRBJ2-3; possible D gene TRBD1, 6 bases. The CDR3 runs 14 residues. Germline V gene data show CDR1 as SNHLY and CDR2 as FYNNEI. The V end lost 6 bases, the J end lost 2 bases, and 12 bases lay between the germline ends. CDR3 sequence reads: CASRSRTDTDTQYF. The CDR3 DNA reads as TGTGCCAGCAGGTCTAGGACAGACACAGATACGCAGTATTTT.

The chain combines TRBV28 with TRBJ1-1; 9 nucleotides match TRBD1. Per the germline V gene, CDR1 is MDHEN and CDR2 is SYDVKM. The CDR3 has 16 residues. V shed 5 bases and J 3 bases; nucleotides not matched to a gene: 10. The CDR3 nucleotides are TGTGCCAGCAGTCCCGTACAGGGGGCTGCAGACACTGAAGCTTTCTTT. It is translated as CASSPVQGAADTEAFF.

This clone has only a few counts. The chain is built from TRBV5-1 and TRBJ2-5; D call uncertain. V was cut by 0 bases and J by 1 base, with 7 bases left in between. This CDR3 region has 14 residues. Germline CDR1 SGHRS, CDR2 YFSETQ. For the CDR3, the DNA is TGCGCCAGCAGCTTGGCGGCAGGCCAAGAGACCCAGTACTTC. This translates into CASSLAAGQETQYF.

The J gene is TRBJ2-5, the V gene TRBV7-2; the D is unclear. The CDR3 has 11 amino acids. Trimming took 5 bases from V and 3 from J, leaving 4 bases between them. CDR1 is SGHTA, CDR2 FQGNSA, per germline. CDR3 coding DNA: TGTGCCAGCAGCCCAAAAGAGACCCAGTACTTC. Its translation: CASSPKETQYF.

This clone showed up just once. J is TRBJ1-4 and V is TRBV27, with D uncertain. The CDR3 extends over 18 amino acids. Germline V gene sequence: CDR1 MNHEY, CDR2 SMNVEV (reference sequence). V was pared by 1 base and J by 3 bases, with 18 bases between. CDR3 nucleotides: TGTGCCAGCAGTTTATACCCCCCTGGGAGGGTGGCTAATGAAAAACTGTTTTTT. Protein: CASSLYPPGRVANEKLFF.

This clone showed up just a few times. The chain recombines TRBV27 with TRBJ1-2, with TRBD1 as a possible D gene (6 bases). Germline CDR1 MNHEY, CDR2 SMNVEV (reference sequence). V was pared by 5 bases and J by 8 bases, with 24 bases between. The CDR3 spans 16 residues. The CDR3 reads CASSRGPGQARAGYTF. In nucleotides, the CDR3 is TGTGCCAGCAGTAGGGGCCCGGGACAAGCCCGAGCGGGCTACACCTTC.

This clone was seen only a few times. The chain combines TRBV18 with TRBJ2-5; TRBD2 agrees at 7 bases. The germline V gene encodes CDR1 KGHSH and CDR2 LQKENI. There are 20 residues in the CDR3. The J segment lost 2 bases and the V segment lost 4 bases, leaving 22 bases of the junction unmatched. The CDR3 loop reads CASSLTPLSGLPITQETQYF. The DNA of the CDR3 is TGTGCCAGCTCACTTACACCTCTCTCGGGACTACCGATAACACAAGAGACCCAGTACTTC.